These 23 T cell receptor beta chains were all obtained from the same sample, sequenced in a study of T cell clonality in common variable immunodeficiency. Profiling relied on immunoSEQ multiplex PCR, and the TCRdb table lists in-frame clones only, not all of them. In total the sample includes around 50,000 clones, none of them seen once. Material for sequencing was peripheral blood mononuclear cells. The receptors derive from a person aged 18-69 years in good health.

This clone came up many times. The DNA ends 3 residues before the CDR3 does, and the rest of the CDR3 is filled in from the germline J gene. V is TRBV20-1 and J is TRBJ1-4; D gene uncertain. With 0 bases removed from V and 0 bases from J, the gap between germline ends came to 14 bases. The CDR3 is made up of 17 amino acids. Germline-derived CDR1 and CDR2 are DFQATT and SNEGSKA (reference sequence). The DNA read from the CDR3 is TGCAGTGCTAGAGATCAAATCCCCCGGGCAACTAATGAAAAA. Translation: CSARDQIPRATNEK. The complete CDR3 reads CSARDQIPRATNEKLFF.

This clone was seen at least ten times. Coverage ceases 3 residues before the CDR3 finishes, and the germline J gene fills in the end. The V call is TRBV29-1, the J call TRBJ2-7, with 7 bases lining up with TRBD2. Germline CDR1 is SQVTM and CDR2 is ANQGSEA. Trimming at V came to 4 bases and at J to 0 bases, leaving 3 bases not matched to a gene. The CDR3 spans 13 residues. Partial CDR3 DNA: TGCAGCGTTGCCGGGACTATCTCCTACGAG. This gives the protein CSVAGTISYE. The whole CDR3 region reads CSVAGTISYEQYF.

Ten or more counts support this clone. The sequence runs out 3 residues before the end of the CDR3; the remainder is reconstructed from the germline J gene. The chain links TRBV20-1 to TRBJ1-2; the match to TRBD1 covers 9 bases. V trimming: 6 bases; J trimming: 6 bases; junction bases outside the gene matches: 8. The germline V gene encodes CDR1 DFQATT and CDR2 SNEGSKA (reference sequence). This CDR3 is 13 amino acids long. Partial CDR3 DNA: TGCAGTGCCAATAGACAGGGGGTGGATGGC. Encoded protein: CSANRQGVDG. The CDR3, in full, reads CSANRQGVDGYTF.

At least ten counts were recorded for this clone. Read data end 3 residues before the CDR3 end; the end is taken from the germline J gene. This rearrangement joins TRBV20-1 to TRBJ1-5; D is unclear. The ends were cut back, 1 base at V and 2 bases at J, with 9 bases in the middle. Germline V gene lookup returns CDR1 DFQATT and CDR2 SNEGSKA (reference sequence). The CDR3 runs to 14 residues. CDR3 region: CSARVREGNQPQHF. Incomplete CDR3 DNA: TGCAGTGCTAGAGTCAGAGAGGGCAATCAGCCC.

This clone has ten or more counts. The read ends 3 residues before the CDR3 terminus; that terminus is restored from the germline J gene. The V gene is TRBV2, the J gene TRBJ2-5, with 8 bases aligning to TRBD2. J was trimmed by 5 bases and V by 6 bases; bases with no gene match: 11. The CDR3 is 15 amino acids. In germline, CDR1 is SNHLY, CDR2 FYNNEI. The covered CDR3 bases are TGTGCCAGCAGAGGTCTCGGGGGGGGTGAGGAGACC. It translates to CASRGLGGGEET. The whole CDR3 region reads CASRGLGGGEETQYF.

This clone has more than one count but fewer than ten. The observed sequence ends 3 residues before the CDR3 terminus, with the missing tail filled in from the germline J gene. V and J are TRBV10-3 and TRBJ2-7; no definite D call. The germline V gene encodes CDR1 ENHRY and CDR2 SYGVKD. The CDR3 is made up of 14 amino acids. V was cut by 4 bases and J by 0 bases, with 10 bases left in between. This CDR3 is CAISGTTSSYEQYF. CDR3 DNA, as far as it was read: TGTGCCATCAGTGGTACCACCAGCTCCTACGAG.

This clone was counted at least ten times. The read terminates 3 residues ahead of where the CDR3 ends, so the germline J gene completes it. This chain links TRBV12-5 with TRBJ1-2; D is unresolved. Trimming took 3 bases from V and 4 from J, leaving 15 bases between them. CDR1 is LGHNT and CDR2 is FRNRAP in the germline V gene. The CDR3 has 15 residues. CDR3: CASGFLPVLGYGYTF. Partial CDR3 DNA: TGTGCTAGTGGTTTCCTACCAGTCCTAGGCTATGGC.

The sample holds a few counts of this clone. Coverage ceases 3 residues before the CDR3 finishes, and the germline J gene fills in the end. V gene TRBV6-1 combines with J gene TRBJ1-1; a possible D gene is TRBD1 (6 bases). Per the germline V gene, CDR1 is MNHNS and CDR2 is SASEGT. CDR3 length: 12 residues. The chain's CDR3 is CASSEQGPGAFF. Partial CDR3 DNA: TGTGCCAGCAGCGAACAGGGCCCAGGG.

This clone was seen a few times. The sequence runs out 3 residues before the end of the CDR3; the remainder is reconstructed from the germline J gene. The chain links TRBV18 to TRBJ1-2; D not resolved. Germline V gene data show CDR1 as KGHSH and CDR2 as LQKENI. This CDR3 is 12 amino acids long. The sequenced CDR3 bases are TGTGCCAGCTCACGGGCCCGTGCCGAC. Its translation: CASSRARAD. The complete CDR3 sequence is CASSRARADYTF.

This clone was seen at least ten times. The read falls 3 residues short of the CDR3 end, and the missing part is taken from the germline J gene. The V gene is TRBV29-1, the J gene TRBJ2-1; 10 bases fit TRBD2. J lost 9 bases, V lost 5 bases, and 7 bases had no gene match. The CDR3 loop spans 13 amino acids. The germline CDR1 and CDR2 sequences are SQVTM and ANQGSEA. This CDR3 reads CSVKSGGASEQFF. The sequenced part of the CDR3 DNA is TGCAGCGTTAAGAGCGGGGGGGCAAGTGAG.

This clone came up many times. The read ends 3 residues early relative to the CDR3; the germline J gene fills the gap. The chain couples TRBV2 to TRBJ2-5; D is unresolved. The germline gives CDR1 SNHLY, CDR2 FYNNEI. Trimming removed 4 bases at V and 3 bases at J, with 9 bases between. The CDR3 runs 13 residues. This chain's CDR3 is CASSGNTKETQYF. Incomplete CDR3 DNA: TGTGCCAGCAGTGGAAATACAAAAGAGACC.

About this clone: The read ends 3 residues before the CDR3 terminus; that terminus is restored from the germline J gene. The chain combines TRBV20-1 with TRBJ1-2, with 8 bases aligning to TRBD1. The CDR3 loop spans 14 amino acids. Germline CDR1 is DFQATT and CDR2 is SNEGSKA (reference sequence). The sequenced part of the CDR3 DNA is TGCAGTGCTAGGGATTCGGCAGGGGGCTTGGGC. This encodes CSARDSAGGLG. The full CDR3 protein is CSARDSAGGLGYTF.

This clone was picked up many times. The read comes to an end 3 residues before the CDR3 does, leaving the germline J gene to fill in the end. The chain combines TRBV5-4 with TRBJ1-6; D ambiguous. Per the germline V gene, CDR1 is SGHNT and CDR2 is YYREEE (reference sequence). This CDR3 spans 15 amino acids. Trimming left V 0 bases short and J 7 bases short, with 11 bases between. The CDR3 loop reads CASSLGATNNSPLHF. The sequenced part of the CDR3 DNA is TGTGCCAGCAGCTTGGGGGCTACCAACAATTCACCC.

There are many counts of this clone. From the germline J gene comes the end of the CDR3, since the read stops 3 residues before it. This chain uses TRBV12-3 or TRBV12-4 with TRBJ2-3; a possible D gene is TRBD2 (6 bases). This CDR3 has 14 amino acids. With 3 bases removed from V and 1 base from J, the gap between germline ends came to 8 bases. Incomplete CDR3 DNA: TGTGCCAGCAGTTTGTCGGGGGGCACAGATACG. Its translation: CASSLSGGTDT. The whole CDR3 sequence is CASSLSGGTDTQYF.

This clone showed up many times. The read stops 3 residues short of the end of the CDR3; the missing end is completed from the germline J gene. The genes are TRBV28 and TRBJ2-7; D perhaps matches TRBD2 (5 bases). This CDR3 has 12 residues. V lost 8 bases and J 3 bases, leaving 11 bases between the germline ends. Germline-derived CDR1 and CDR2 are MDHEN and SYDVKM. The CDR3 DNA, read in part, is TGTGCCAGCGAAACGGGGAACTACGAG. It specifies CASETGNYE. From start to end, the CDR3 is CASETGNYEQYF.

This clone was counted ten times or more. Read data end 3 residues before the CDR3 end; the end is taken from the germline J gene. V is TRBV15 and J is TRBJ2-2; D ambiguous. The CDR3 loop spans 14 amino acids. Trimming cost V 0 bases and J 5 bases, with 7 bases left between them. The germline CDR1 and CDR2 sequences are LNHNV and YYDKDF (reference sequence). CDR3 in amino acids: CATSRDRGTGELFF. The CDR3 DNA, read in part, is TGTGCCACCAGCAGAGATCGCGGTACCGGGGAG.

This clone was seen ten or more times. The observed sequence ends 3 residues before the CDR3 terminus, with the missing tail filled in from the germline J gene. V gene TRBV5-1 combines with J gene TRBJ2-5; 16 bases agree with TRBD2. The CDR3 has 16 amino acids. J lost 2 bases, V lost 4 bases, and 2 bases had no gene match. CDR1 is SGHRS and CDR2 is YFSETQ in the germline V gene. The CDR3 loop reads CASSVGLAGGQETQYF. Incomplete CDR3 DNA: TGCGCCAGCAGCGTGGGACTAGCGGGGGGGCAAGAGACC.

Judged by abundance, this clone is medium-sized. The read gets to within 3 residues of the CDR3 end, and the germline J gene fills in the rest. The chain carries TRBV30 and TRBJ2-6; a possible D gene is TRBD1 (6 bases). The CDR3 is 11 amino acids. Germline V gene data show CDR1 as GTSNPN and CDR2 as SVGIG (reference sequence). CDR3 sequence: CAWSQQGLLTF. The part of the CDR3 DNA that was read is TGTGCCTGGAGTCAACAGGGCCTC.

This clone was counted at least ten times. The DNA ends 3 residues before the CDR3 does, and the rest of the CDR3 is filled in from the germline J gene. The V and J genes are TRBV6-1 and TRBJ2-3; maybe TRBD2 (6 bases). This CDR3 has 13 amino acids. Trimming took off 4 bases at V and 5 bases at J, with 10 bases between the two ends. The germline CDR1 and CDR2 sequences are MNHNS and SASEGT. Partial CDR3 DNA: TGTGCCAGCAGTGGGGCGGGGATAGATACG. It encodes CASSGAGIDT. The entire CDR3 protein is CASSGAGIDTQYF.

This clone has a count of ten or more. CDR3 protein: CASAGLAQETQYF. The CDR3 bases that were read are TGCGCCAGCGCGGGACTAGCCCAAGAGACC. V gene TRBV10-1 combines with J gene TRBJ2-5, with 9 nucleotides matching TRBD2. The sequence runs out 3 residues before the end of the CDR3; the remainder is reconstructed from the germline J gene. Germline CDR1 reads WNHNN; CDR2 reads SYGVQD (reference sequence). V shed 8 bases and J 1 base; nucleotides not matched to a gene: 2. The CDR3 is 13 amino acids.

The table lists this clone with many counts. Read data end 3 residues before the CDR3 end; the end is taken from the germline J gene. The chain is built from TRBV7-6 and TRBJ2-5, with a possible D match to TRBD2 (6 bases). Looked up from germline, CDR1 is SGHVS and CDR2 is FNYEAQ. This CDR3 spans 14 amino acids. Trimming removed 5 bases from V and 1 base from J, with 11 bases in between. The CDR3 is CASSVDYSQETQYF. CDR3 DNA (partial): TGTGCCAGCAGCGTGGACTATTCCCAAGAGACC.

This clone was observed at least ten times. CDR3 DNA, as far as it was read: TGTGCCAGCTCGCCCCAGGGGGCGAGCACCGGGGAG. Translation gives CASSPQGASTGE. The whole CDR3 reads CASSPQGASTGELFF. The chain employs TRBV19 and TRBJ2-2; 8 nucleotides line up with TRBD1. The read terminates 3 residues ahead of where the CDR3 ends, so the germline J gene completes it. The V gene's germline CDR1 is LNHDA and CDR2 SQIVND (reference sequence). The CDR3 has 15 amino acids. The junction had 10 bases not matched to a gene; V was cut back by 9 bases and J by 4 bases.

There are many counts of this clone. The sequenced fragment ends 3 residues before the CDR3 boundary, so the rest is inferred from the germline J gene. J is TRBJ2-1 and V is TRBV20-1; 9 nucleotides line up with TRBD1. Germline V gene sequence: CDR1 DFQATT, CDR2 SNEGSKA (reference sequence). The CDR3 has 15 residues. V was pared by 1 base and J by 5 bases, with 6 bases of the junction left unmatched. The DNA read from the CDR3 is TGCAGTGCTAGAGGCCGGGACAGGGACAACAATGAG. This encodes CSARGRDRDNNE. In full, the CDR3 reads CSARGRDRDNNEQFF.